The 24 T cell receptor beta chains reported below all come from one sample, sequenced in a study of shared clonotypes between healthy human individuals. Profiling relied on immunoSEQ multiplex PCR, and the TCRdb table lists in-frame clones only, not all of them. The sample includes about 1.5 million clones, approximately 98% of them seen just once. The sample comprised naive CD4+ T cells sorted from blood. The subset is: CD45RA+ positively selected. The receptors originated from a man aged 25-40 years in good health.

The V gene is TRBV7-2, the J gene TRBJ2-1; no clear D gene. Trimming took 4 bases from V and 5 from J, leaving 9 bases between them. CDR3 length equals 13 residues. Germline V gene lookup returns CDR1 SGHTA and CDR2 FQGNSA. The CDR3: CASSSTFNNEQFF. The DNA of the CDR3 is TGTGCCAGCAGCTCCACATTTAACAATGAGCAGTTCTTC.

CDR3 loop: CASSLRPGGGEKLFF. DNA of the CDR3: TGTGCCAGCAGCCTCAGACCGGGAGGCGGTGAAAAACTGTTTTTT. The V and J genes are TRBV7-6 and TRBJ1-4; D is unclear. CDR1 is SGHVS and CDR2 is FNYEAQ in the germline V gene. There are 15 residues in the CDR3. V lost 5 bases, J lost 7 bases, and 17 bases lay in between. Based on the CDR3 plus reference TRBV7-6 and TRBJ1-4, the full variable domain is GAGVSQSPRYKVTKRGQDVALRCDPISGHVSLYWYRQALGQGPEFLTYFNYEAQQDKSGLPNDRFSAERPEGSISTLTIQRTEQRDSAMYRCASSLRPGGGEKLFFGSGTQLSVL.

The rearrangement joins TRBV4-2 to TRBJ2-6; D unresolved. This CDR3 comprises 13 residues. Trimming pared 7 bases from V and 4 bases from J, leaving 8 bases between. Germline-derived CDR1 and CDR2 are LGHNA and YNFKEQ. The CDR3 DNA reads TGTGCCAGCACCCACTCCGGGGCCAACGTCCTGACTTTC. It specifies CASTHSGANVLTF.

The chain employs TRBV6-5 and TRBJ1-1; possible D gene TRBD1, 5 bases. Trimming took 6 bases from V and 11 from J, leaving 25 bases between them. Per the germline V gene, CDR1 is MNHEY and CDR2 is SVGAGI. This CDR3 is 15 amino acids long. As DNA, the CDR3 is TGTGCCAGCAGCATAAACCCTGGGACTGGGAATGCGGCTTTCTTT. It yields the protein CASSINPGTGNAAFF.

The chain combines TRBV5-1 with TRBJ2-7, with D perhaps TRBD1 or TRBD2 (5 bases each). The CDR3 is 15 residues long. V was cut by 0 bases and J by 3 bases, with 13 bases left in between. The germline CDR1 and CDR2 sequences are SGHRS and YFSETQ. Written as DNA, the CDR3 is TGCGCCAGCAGCTTGGCCGCAGGGACGTACTACGAGCAGTACTTC. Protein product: CASSLAAGTYYEQYF.

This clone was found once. The DNA of the CDR3 is TGTGCCAGCACCCCTGGTGGACCCAGAGAAAAACTGTTTTTT. Protein: CASTPGGPREKLFF. This chain joins TRBV18 and TRBJ1-4, with D hard to call. Germline-derived CDR1 and CDR2 are KGHSH and LQKENI. CDR3 length equals 14 residues. Trimming left V 8 bases short and J 8 bases short, with 18 bases between.

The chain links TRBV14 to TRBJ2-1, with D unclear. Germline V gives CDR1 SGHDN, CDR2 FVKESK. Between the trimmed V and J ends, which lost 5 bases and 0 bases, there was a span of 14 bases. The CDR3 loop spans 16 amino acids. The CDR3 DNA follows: TGTGCCAGCAGCACATATAGGGCGGACTCCTACAATGAGCAGTTCTTC. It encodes CASSTYRADSYNEQFF.

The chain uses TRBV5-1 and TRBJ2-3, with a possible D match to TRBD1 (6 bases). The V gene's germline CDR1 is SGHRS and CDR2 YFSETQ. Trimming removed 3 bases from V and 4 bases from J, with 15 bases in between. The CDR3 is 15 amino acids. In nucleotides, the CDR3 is TGCGCCAGCAGCTCTACAGGGAGTATCGCAGATACGCAGTATTTT. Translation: CASSSTGSIADTQYF.

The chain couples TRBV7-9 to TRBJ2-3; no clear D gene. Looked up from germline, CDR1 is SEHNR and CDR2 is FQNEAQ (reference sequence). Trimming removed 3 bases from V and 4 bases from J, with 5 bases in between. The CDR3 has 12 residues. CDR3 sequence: CASSLEPDTQYF. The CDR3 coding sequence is TGTGCCAGCAGCTTGGAACCAGATACGCAGTATTTT.

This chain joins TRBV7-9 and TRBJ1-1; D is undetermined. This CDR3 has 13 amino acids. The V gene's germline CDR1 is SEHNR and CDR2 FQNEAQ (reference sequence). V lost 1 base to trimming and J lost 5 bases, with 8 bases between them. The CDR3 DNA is TGTGCCAGCAGCTTAGAGTCGCAGACTGAAGCTTTCTTT. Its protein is CASSLESQTEAFF.

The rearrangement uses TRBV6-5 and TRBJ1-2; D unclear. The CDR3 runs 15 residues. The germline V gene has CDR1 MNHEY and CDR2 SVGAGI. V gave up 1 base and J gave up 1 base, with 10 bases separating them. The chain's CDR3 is CASSYLSGSNYGYTF. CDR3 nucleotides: TGTGCCAGCAGTTACTTGTCAGGAAGTAACTATGGCTACACCTTC.

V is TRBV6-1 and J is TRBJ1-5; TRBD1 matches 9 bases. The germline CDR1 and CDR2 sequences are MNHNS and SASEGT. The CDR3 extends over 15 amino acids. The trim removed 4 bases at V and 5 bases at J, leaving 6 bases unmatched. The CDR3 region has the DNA TGTGCCAGCAGTGGTAACGGACAGGGGTATCAGCCCCAGCATTTT. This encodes CASSGNGQGYQPQHF.

The CDR3 spells CASSILWGPLGGVGELFF. The DNA of the CDR3 is TGTGCCAGTAGTATCCTTTGGGGCCCGTTAGGAGGCGTCGGGGAGCTGTTTTTT. The J gene is TRBJ2-2, the V gene TRBV19; D is possibly TRBD1 or TRBD2 (5 bases each). Trimming left V 3 bases short and J 7 bases short, with 24 bases between. The CDR3 totals 18 residues. CDR1 and CDR2 from the germline V gene are LNHDA and SQIVND (reference sequence).

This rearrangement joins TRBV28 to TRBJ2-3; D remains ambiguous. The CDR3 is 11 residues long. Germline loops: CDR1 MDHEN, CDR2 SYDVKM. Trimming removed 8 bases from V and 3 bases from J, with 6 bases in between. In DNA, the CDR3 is TGTGCCAGCCAGGAAACAGATACGCAGTATTTT. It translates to CASQETDTQYF.

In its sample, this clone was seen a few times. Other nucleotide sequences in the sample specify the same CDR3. The CDR3 DNA sequence: TGTGCCAGCAGTGTACAAGAGACCCAGTACTTC. Amino acid sequence: CASSVQETQYF. This chain joins TRBV2 and TRBJ2-5; no reliable D call. The CDR3 covers 11 residues. Germline CDR1 is SNHLY and CDR2 is FYNNEI. Trimming removed 4 bases from V and 2 bases from J, with 2 bases in between. Complete variable domain (other parts from reference TRBV2 and TRBJ2-5): EPEVTQTPSHQVTQMGQEVILRCVPISNHLYFYWYRQILGQKVEFLVSFYNNEISEKSEIFDDQFSVERPDGSNFTLKIRSTKLEDSAMYFCASSVQETQYFGPGTRLLVL.

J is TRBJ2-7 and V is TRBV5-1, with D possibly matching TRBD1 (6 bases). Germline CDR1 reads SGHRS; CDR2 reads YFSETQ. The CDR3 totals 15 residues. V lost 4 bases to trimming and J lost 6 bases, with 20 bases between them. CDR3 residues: CASSEIRGMLGEQYF. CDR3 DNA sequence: TGCGCCAGCAGCGAAATCAGGGGAATGTTGGGCGAGCAGTACTTC.

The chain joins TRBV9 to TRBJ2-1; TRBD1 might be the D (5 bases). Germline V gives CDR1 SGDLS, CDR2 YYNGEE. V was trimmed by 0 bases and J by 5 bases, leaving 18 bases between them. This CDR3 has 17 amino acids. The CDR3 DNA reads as TGTGCCAGCAGCGTAGCACTGTCGGAACAGGTTAACAATGAGCAGTTCTTC. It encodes CASSVALSEQVNNEQFF. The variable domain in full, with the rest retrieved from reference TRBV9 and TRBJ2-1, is DSGVTQTPKHLITATGQRVTLRCSPRSGDLSVYWYQQSLDQGLQFLIQYYNGEERAKGNILERFSAQQFPDLHSELNLSSLELGDSALYFCASSVALSEQVNNEQFFGPGTRLTVL.

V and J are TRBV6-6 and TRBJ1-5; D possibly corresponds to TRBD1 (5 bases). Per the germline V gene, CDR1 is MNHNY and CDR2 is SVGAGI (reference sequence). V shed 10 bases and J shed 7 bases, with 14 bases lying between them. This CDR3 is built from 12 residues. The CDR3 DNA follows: TGTGCCACCACAGGAGGATCCCAGCCCCAGCATTTT. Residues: CATTGGSQPQHF.

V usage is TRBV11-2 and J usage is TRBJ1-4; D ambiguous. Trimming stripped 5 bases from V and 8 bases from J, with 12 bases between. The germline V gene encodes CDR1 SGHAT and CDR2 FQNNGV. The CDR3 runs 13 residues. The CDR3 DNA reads TGTGCCAGCAGCCTGAAATACGTCGAAAAACTGTTTTTT. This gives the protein CASSLKYVEKLFF.

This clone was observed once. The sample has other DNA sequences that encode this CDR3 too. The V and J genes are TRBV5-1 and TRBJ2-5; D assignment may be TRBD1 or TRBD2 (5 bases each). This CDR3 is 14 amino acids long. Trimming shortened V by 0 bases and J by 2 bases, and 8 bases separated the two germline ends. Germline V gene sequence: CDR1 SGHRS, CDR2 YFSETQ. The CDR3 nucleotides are TGCGCCAGCAGCTTGGTGGGGGTTCAAGAGACCCAGTACTTC. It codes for CASSLVGVQETQYF.

The CDR3 protein is CASPNGEGLTNYEQYF. The CDR3 DNA reads as TGTGCCAGTCCTAACGGGGAGGGGCTGACCAACTACGAGCAGTACTTC. The chain combines TRBV19 with TRBJ2-7, with TRBD2 matching over 7 bases. The CDR3 is 16 amino acids. With V trimmed by 8 bases and J by 3 bases, 16 bases remained unmatched. CDR1 LNHDA and CDR2 SQIVND come from the germline V gene (reference sequence).

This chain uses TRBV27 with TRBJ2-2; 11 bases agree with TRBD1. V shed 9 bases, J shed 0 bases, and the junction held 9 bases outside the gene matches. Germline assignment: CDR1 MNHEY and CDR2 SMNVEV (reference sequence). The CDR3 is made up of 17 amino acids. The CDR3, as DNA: TGTGCCAGTTTAGGACAGGGGGCCACCGCGAACACCGGGGAGCTGTTTTTT. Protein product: CASLGQGATANTGELFF.

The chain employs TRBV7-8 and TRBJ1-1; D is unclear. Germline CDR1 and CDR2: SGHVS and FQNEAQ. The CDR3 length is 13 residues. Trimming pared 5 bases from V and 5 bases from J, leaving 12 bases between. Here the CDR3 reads CASSDMGLTEAFF. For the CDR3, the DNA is TGTGCCAGCAGCGATATGGGTTTGACTGAAGCTTTCTTT.

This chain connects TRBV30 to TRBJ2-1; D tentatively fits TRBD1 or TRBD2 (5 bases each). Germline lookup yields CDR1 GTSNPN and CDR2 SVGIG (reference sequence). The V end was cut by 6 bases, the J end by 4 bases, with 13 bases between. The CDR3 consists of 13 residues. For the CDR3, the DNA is TGTGCCTGTTCTGGGACCACATACAATGAGCAGTTCTTC. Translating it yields CACSGTTYNEQFF.